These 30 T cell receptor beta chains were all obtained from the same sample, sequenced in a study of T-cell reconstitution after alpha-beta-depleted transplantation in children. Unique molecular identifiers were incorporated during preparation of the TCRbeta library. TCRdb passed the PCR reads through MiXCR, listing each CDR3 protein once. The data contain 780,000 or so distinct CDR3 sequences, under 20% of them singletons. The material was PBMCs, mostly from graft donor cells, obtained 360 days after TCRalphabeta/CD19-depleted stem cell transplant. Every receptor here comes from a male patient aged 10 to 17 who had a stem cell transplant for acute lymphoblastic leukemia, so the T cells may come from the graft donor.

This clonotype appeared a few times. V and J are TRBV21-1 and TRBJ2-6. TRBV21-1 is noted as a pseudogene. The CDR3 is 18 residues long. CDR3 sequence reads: CASSKGCSSFSGANVLTF. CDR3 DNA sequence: TGTGCCAGCAGCAAGGGGTGTTCCAGCTTCTCTGGGGCCAACGTCCTGACTTTC.

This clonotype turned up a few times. CDR3 amino acids: CASTLSGGPDFYEQYF. The CDR3 DNA is TGCGCCAGCACCCTGTCGGGAGGGCCGGATTTCTACGAGCAGTACTTC. The chain joins TRBV4-1 to TRBJ2-7; 8 bases line up with TRBD2. Trimming cost V 7 bases and J 3 bases; bases outside gene matches: 14. This CDR3 has 16 amino acids. Germline V gene sequence: CDR1 MGHRA, CDR2 YSYEKL.

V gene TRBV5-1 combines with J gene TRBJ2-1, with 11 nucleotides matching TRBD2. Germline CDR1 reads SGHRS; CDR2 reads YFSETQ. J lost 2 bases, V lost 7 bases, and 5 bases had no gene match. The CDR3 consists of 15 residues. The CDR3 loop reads CASRRTSGPYNEQFF. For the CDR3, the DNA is TGCGCCAGCCGGAGGACTAGCGGGCCCTACAATGAGCAGTTCTTC. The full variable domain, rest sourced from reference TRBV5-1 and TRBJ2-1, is KAGVTQTPRYLIKTRGQQVTLSCSPISGHRSVSWYQQTPGQGLQFLFEYFSETQRNKGNFPGRFSGRQFSNSRSEMNVSTLELGDSALYLCASRRTSGPYNEQFFGPGTRLTVL.

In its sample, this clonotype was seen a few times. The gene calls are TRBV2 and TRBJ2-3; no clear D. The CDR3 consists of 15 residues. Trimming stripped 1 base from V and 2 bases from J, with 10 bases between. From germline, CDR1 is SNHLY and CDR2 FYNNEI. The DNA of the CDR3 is TGTGCCAGCAGTGAAGTACTCCCCCCCACAGATACGCAGTATTTT. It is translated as CASSEVLPPTDTQYF.

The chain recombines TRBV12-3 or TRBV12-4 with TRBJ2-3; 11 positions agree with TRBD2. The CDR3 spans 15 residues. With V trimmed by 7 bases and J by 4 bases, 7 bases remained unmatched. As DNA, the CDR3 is TGTGCCAGCAAGGTAGCGGGAGGGCCCGCAGATACGCAGTATTTT. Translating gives CASKVAGGPADTQYF.

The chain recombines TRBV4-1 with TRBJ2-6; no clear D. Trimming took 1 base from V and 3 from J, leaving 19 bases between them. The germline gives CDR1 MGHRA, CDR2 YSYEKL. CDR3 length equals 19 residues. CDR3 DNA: TGCGCCAGCAGCCAAGGACGGGCTAGGTCCCGCGGTGGGGCCAACGTCCTGACTTTC. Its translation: CASSQGRARSRGGANVLTF.

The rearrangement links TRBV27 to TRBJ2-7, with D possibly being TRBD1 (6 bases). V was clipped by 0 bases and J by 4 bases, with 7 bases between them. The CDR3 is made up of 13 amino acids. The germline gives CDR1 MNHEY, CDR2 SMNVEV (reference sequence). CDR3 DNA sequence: TGTGCCAGCAGTTTATCCGGACAGTACGAGCAGTACTTC. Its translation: CASSLSGQYEQYF.

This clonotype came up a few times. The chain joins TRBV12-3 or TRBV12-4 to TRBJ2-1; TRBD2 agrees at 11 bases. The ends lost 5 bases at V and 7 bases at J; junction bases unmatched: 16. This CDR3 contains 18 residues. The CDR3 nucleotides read TGTGCCAGCAGTCGAGACAGGGGACCTAGCGGGAGGTGGAATGAGCAGTTCTTC. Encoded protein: CASSRDRGPSGRWNEQFF.

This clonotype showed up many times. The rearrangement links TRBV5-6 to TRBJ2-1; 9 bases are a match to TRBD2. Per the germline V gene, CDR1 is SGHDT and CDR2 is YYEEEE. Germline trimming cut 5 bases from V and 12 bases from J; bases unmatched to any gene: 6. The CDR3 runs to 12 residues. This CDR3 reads CASSLLAGLQFF. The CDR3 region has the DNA TGTGCCAGCAGTCTGCTAGCGGGGTTGCAGTTCTTC.

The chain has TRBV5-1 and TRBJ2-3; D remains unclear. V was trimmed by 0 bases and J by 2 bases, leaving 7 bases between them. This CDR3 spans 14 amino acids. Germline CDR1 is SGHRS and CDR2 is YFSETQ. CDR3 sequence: CASSLAQNTDTQYF. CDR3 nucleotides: TGCGCCAGCAGCTTGGCTCAGAACACAGATACGCAGTATTTT.

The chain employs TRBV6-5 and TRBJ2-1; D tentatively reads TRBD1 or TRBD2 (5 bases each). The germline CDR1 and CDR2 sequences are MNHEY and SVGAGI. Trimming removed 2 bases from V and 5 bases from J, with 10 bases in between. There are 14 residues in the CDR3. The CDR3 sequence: CASSYKRGHNEQFF. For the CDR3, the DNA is TGTGCCAGCAGTTACAAGAGGGGACACAATGAGCAGTTCTTC.

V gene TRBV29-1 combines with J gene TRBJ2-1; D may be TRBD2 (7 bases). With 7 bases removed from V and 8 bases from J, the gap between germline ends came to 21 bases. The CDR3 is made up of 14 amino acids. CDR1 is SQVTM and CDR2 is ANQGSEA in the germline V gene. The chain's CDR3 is CSATKGGAHDEQFF. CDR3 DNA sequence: TGCAGCGCCACGAAGGGGGGGGCTCATGATGAGCAGTTCTTC.

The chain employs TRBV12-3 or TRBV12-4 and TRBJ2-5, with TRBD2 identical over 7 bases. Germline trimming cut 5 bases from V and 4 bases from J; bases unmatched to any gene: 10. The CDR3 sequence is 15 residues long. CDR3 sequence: CASSRGGRGTETQYF. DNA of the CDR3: TGTGCCAGCAGTAGGGGTGGGAGGGGCACAGAGACCCAGTACTTC.

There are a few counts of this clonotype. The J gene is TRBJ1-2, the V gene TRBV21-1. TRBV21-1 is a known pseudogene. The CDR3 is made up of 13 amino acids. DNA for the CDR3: TGTGCCAGCTGGATCTGGGGAAACTATGGCTACACCTTC. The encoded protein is CASWIWGNYGYTF.

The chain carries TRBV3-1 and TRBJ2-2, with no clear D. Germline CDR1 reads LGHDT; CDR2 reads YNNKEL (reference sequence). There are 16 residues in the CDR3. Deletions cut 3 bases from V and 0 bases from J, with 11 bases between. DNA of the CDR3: TGTGCCAGCAGCCAGTTTGTAAACGCGAACACCGGGGAGCTGTTTTTT. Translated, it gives CASSQFVNANTGELFF.

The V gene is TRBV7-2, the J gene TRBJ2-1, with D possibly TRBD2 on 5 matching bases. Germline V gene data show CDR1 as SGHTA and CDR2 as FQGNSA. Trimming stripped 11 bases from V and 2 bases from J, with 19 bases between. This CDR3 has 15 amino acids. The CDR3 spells CAGVRSVRPYNEQFF. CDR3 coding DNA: TGTGCCGGGGTACGTAGCGTGCGTCCCTACAATGAGCAGTTCTTC.

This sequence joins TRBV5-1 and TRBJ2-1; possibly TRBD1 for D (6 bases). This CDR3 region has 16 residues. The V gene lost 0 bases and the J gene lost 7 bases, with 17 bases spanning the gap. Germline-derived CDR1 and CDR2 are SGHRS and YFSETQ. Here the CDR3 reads CASSLVGQGLGNEQFF. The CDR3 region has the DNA TGCGCCAGCAGCTTGGTTGGCCAGGGGTTGGGAAATGAGCAGTTCTTC. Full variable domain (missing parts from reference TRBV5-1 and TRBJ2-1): KAGVTQTPRYLIKTRGQQVTLSCSPISGHRSVSWYQQTPGQGLQFLFEYFSETQRNKGNFPGRFSGRQFSNSRSEMNVSTLELGDSALYLCASSLVGQGLGNEQFFGPGTRLTVL.

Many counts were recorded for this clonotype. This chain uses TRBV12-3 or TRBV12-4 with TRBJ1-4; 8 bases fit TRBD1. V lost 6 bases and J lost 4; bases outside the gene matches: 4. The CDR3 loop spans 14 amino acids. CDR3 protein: CASSLDRVNEKLFF. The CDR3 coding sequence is TGTGCCAGCAGCCTGGACAGGGTTAATGAAAAACTGTTTTTT.

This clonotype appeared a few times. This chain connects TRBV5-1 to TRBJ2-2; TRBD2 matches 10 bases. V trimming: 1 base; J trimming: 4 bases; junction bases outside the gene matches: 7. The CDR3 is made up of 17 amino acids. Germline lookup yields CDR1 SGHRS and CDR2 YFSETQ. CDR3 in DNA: TGCGCCAGCAGCTTGACACTAGCGGGACTCCCCACCGGGGAGCTGTTTTTT. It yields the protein CASSLTLAGLPTGELFF. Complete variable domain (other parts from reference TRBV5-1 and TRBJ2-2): KAGVTQTPRYLIKTRGQQVTLSCSPISGHRSVSWYQQTPGQGLQFLFEYFSETQRNKGNFPGRFSGRQFSNSRSEMNVSTLELGDSALYLCASSLTLAGLPTGELFFGEGSRLTVL.

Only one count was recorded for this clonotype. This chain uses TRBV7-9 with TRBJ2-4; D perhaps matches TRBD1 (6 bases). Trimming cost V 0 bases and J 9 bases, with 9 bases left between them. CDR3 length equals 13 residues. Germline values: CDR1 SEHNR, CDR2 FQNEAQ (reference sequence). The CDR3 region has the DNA TGTGCCAGCAGCTTAGCCCTAGGGGGCATTCAGTACTTC. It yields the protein CASSLALGGIQYF. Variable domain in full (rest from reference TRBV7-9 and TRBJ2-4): DTGVSQNPRHKITKRGQNVTFRCDPISEHNRLYWYRQTLGQGPEFLTYFQNEAQLEKSRLLSDRFSAERPKGSFSTLEIQRTEQGDSAMYLCASSLALGGIQYFGAGTRLSVL.

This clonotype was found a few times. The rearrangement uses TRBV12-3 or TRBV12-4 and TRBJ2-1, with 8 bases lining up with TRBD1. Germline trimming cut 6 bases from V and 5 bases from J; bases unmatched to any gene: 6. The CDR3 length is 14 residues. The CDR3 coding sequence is TGTGCCAGCAGCTCGGGACAGGTAAACAATGAGCAGTTCTTC. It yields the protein CASSSGQVNNEQFF.

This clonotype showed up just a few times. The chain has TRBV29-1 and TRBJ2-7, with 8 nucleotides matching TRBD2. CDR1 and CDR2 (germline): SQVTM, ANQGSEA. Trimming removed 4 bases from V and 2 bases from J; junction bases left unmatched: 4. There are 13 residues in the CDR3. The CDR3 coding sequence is TGCAGCGTTGGACTAGCGTTCCCCTACGAGCAGTACTTC. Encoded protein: CSVGLAFPYEQYF.

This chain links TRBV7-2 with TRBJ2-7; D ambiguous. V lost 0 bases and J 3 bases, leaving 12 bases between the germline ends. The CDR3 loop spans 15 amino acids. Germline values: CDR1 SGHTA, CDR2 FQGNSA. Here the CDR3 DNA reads TGTGCCAGCAGCTTAGCGCATACAGCAAACTACGAGCAGTACTTC. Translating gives CASSLAHTANYEQYF.

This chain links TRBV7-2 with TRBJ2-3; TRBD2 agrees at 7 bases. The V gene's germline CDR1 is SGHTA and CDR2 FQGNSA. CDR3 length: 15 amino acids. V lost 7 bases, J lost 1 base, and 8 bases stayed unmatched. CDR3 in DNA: TGTGCCAGCATTCCACCGGGACTACGCACAGATACGCAGTATTTT. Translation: CASIPPGLRTDTQYF.

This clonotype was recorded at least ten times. The CDR3 loop reads CASSSRGTSVNEQFF. In DNA form, the CDR3 reads TGTGCCAGCAGTTCTAGGGGGACTAGTGTCAATGAGCAGTTCTTC. This chain joins TRBV12-3 or TRBV12-4 and TRBJ2-1; 8 nucleotides match TRBD2. This CDR3 contains 15 residues. Unmatched junction bases numbered 8, after V lost 4 bases and J lost 6 bases.

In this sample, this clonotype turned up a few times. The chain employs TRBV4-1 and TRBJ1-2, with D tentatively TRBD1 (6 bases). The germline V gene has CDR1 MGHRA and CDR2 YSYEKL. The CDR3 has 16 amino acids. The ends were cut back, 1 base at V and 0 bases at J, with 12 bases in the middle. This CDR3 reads CASSQAPGEANYGYTF. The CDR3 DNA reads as TGCGCCAGCAGCCAAGCCCCAGGGGAAGCTAACTATGGCTACACCTTC.

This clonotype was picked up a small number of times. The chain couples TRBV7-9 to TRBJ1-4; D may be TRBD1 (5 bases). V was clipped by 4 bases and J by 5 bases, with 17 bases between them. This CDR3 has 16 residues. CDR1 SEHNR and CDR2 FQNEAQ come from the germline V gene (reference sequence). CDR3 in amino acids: CASSWTKDRQNEKLFF. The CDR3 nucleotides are TGTGCCAGCAGCTGGACAAAGGATCGGCAAAATGAAAAACTGTTTTTT. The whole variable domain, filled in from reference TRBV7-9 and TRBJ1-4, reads DTGVSQNPRHKITKRGQNVTFRCDPISEHNRLYWYRQTLGQGPEFLTYFQNEAQLEKSRLLSDRFSAERPKGSFSTLEIQRTEQGDSAMYLCASSWTKDRQNEKLFFGSGTQLSVL.

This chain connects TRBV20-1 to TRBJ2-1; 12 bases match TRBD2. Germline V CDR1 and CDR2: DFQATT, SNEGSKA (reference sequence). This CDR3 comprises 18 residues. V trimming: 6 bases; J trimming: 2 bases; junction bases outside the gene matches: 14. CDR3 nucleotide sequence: TGCAGTGCGCGAGGGCTGGCTAGCGGGAGGGTAGCCTACAATGAGCAGTTCTTC. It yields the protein CSARGLASGRVAYNEQFF.

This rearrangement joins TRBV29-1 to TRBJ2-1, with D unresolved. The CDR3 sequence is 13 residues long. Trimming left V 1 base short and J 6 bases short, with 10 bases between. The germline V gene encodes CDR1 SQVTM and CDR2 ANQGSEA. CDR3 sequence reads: CSVEAEPPNEQFF. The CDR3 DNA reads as TGCAGCGTTGAAGCGGAGCCCCCCAATGAGCAGTTCTTC.

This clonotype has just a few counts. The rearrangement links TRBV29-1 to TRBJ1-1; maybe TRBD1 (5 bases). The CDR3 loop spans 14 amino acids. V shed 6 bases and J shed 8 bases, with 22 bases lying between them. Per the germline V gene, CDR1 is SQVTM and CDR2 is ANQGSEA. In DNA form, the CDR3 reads TGCAGCGTGAGGTCCCCGGGGCCAGGAACGGAAGCTTTCTTT. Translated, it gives CSVRSPGPGTEAFF.